These T cell receptor beta chains were read from a single sample in a study of blood T cell repertoires in COVID-19. Only in-frame clones appear in the TCRdb table, and some are missing; sequencing was by immunoSEQ multiplex PCR. The table includes some 490,000 clones, roughly nine tenths detected once. Sequenced: PBMCs or T cells enriched from blood (not recorded which). These receptor sequences come from a woman between 55 and 75 years old who had recovered from COVID-19. The CDR3 runs from the conserved cysteine through the conserved F or W. The D gene is left open where the match is weak. For some rows the clone size is stated as once, few or many, or as a class when expanded; others skip it.

>NA|TRBV10-3|TRBJ1-3|NA
CAISSTGGGNTIYF
TGTGCCATCAGTTCCACCGGGGGTGGAAACACCATATATTTT
>TRBD1|TRBV3-1/TRBV3-2|TRBJ2-1|few
CASSRLQGAGAYNEQFF
TGTGCCAGCAGCCGATTACAGGGGGCGGGAGCCTACAATGAGCAGTTCTTC
>NA|TRBV5-1|TRBJ2-3|NA
CASSSGVADTQYF
TGCGCCAGCAGCTCGGGAGTCGCAGATACGCAGTATTTT
>TRBD1|TRBV5-4|TRBJ2-2|NA
CASALQGSYTGELFF
TGTGCCAGCGCCTTACAGGGGTCTTACACCGGGGAGCTGTTTTTT
>NA|TRBV27|TRBJ2-2|NA
CATLSGNTGELFF
TGTGCCACCCTTTCGGGGAACACCGGGGAGCTGTTTTTT
>NA|TRBV4-2|TRBJ1-2|NA
CASSQGMDSGYGYTF
TGTGCCAGCAGCCAAGGGATGGACAGTGGCTATGGCTACACCTTC
>NA|TRBV2|TRBJ2-1|few
CASSRTGRDEFF
TGTGCCAGCAGCCGTACCGGGAGAGATGAGTTCTTC
>NA|TRBV6-5|TRBJ1-5|NA
CASTPSTGPGWPQHF
TGTGCCAGCACCCCAAGCACAGGCCCTGGATGGCCCCAGCATTTT
>NA|TRBV2|TRBJ1-3|few
CASSGIFGVTRSGNTIYF
TGTGCCAGCAGTGGTATCTTTGGAGTTACCCGCTCTGGAAACACCATATATTTT
>TRBD2|TRBV28|TRBJ2-3|NA
CASRPPFPRGTSGTDTQYF
TGTGCCAGCAGGCCGCCATTCCCCAGGGGGACTAGCGGCACAGATACGCAGTATTTT
>TRBD1|TRBV7-2|TRBJ1-6|NA
CASSRDRGSSYNSPLHF
TGTGCCAGCAGCCGGGACAGGGGGAGCTCCTATAATTCACCCCTCCACTTT
>TRBD1|TRBV7-9|TRBJ1-5|NA
CASSFGTGDQPQHF
TGTGCCAGCAGCTTCGGAACAGGGGATCAGCCCCAGCATTTT
>NA|TRBV11-2|TRBJ1-2|NA
CANNTPLGYTF
TGTGCCAACAATACGCCCTTAGGCTACACCTTC
>NA|TRBV18|TRBJ1-1|NA
CASSPRVGMNTEAFF
TGTGCCAGCTCACCACGGGTCGGGATGAACACTGAAGCTTTCTTT
>NA|TRBV5-1|TRBJ1-2|once
CASSIQTGPNYGYTF
TGCGCCAGCAGCATTCAGACAGGCCCCAACTATGGCTACACCTTC
>NA|TRBV1|TRBJ2-1|NA
CTSSLLDRSYNEQFF
TGCACCAGCAGCCTACTGGACAGATCCTACAATGAGCAGTTCTTC
>TRBD1|TRBV5-4|TRBJ2-2|NA
CASSPGQDNTGELFF
TGTGCCAGCAGCCCAGGACAGGACAACACCGGGGAGCTGTTTTTT
>NA|TRBV11-3|TRBJ2-3|NA
CASSLRTARNTDTQYF
TGTGCCAGCAGCCTCAGGACAGCCCGGAACACAGATACGCAGTATTTT
>NA|TRBV2|TRBJ1-4|NA
CASSEGGTNEKLFF
TGTGCCAGCAGTGAAGGCGGAACTAATGAAAAACTGTTTTTT
>NA|TRBV19|TRBJ2-3|NA
CASSIRGGGADTQYF
TGTGCCAGTAGTATAAGGGGAGGGGGGGCGGATACGCAGTATTTT
>TRBD1|TRBV5-1|TRBJ2-5|NA
CASSLLGTGGRETQYF
TGCGCCAGCAGCTTGCTTGGGACAGGGGGCCGAGAGACCCAGTACTTC
>TRBD1|TRBV27|TRBJ1-2|NA
CASSFGQGQYGYTF
TGTGCCAGCAGTTTCGGACAGGGACAATATGGCTACACCTTC
>NA|TRBV24-1|TRBJ1-2|NA
CATSRGIGYTF
TGTGCCACCTCCCGGGGGATTGGCTACACCTTC
>TRBD2|TRBV7-9|TRBJ2-3|NA
CASSFSGTSGTDTQYF
TGTGCCAGCAGCTTCTCCGGGACTAGCGGCACAGATACGCAGTATTTT
>NA|TRBV27|TRBJ1-4|once
CASSPDSYEKLFF
TGTGCCAGCAGTCCCGACAGTTATGAAAAACTGTTTTTT
>NA|TRBV27|TRBJ1-5|few
CASSLSGGPQHF
TGTGCCAGCAGCCTCTCCGGGGGGCCCCAGCATTTT
>TRBD1|TRBV30|TRBJ1-5|NA
CAWSENRGGYQPQHF
TGTGCCTGGAGCGAGAACAGGGGCGGGTATCAGCCCCAGCATTTT
>TRBD1|TRBV28|TRBJ1-6|NA
CASRERTGAYNSPLHF
TGTGCCAGCAGAGAAAGGACAGGGGCCTATAATTCACCCCTCCACTTT
>TRBD1|TRBV7-2|TRBJ1-2|NA
CASSSPGQRRGGYTF
TGTGCCAGCAGCTCCCCGGGACAGAGGAGAGGGGGCTACACCTTC
>NA|TRBV7-9|TRBJ2-7|NA
CASSRDSLTLYEQYF
TGTGCCAGCAGCCGGGATAGCCTTACCCTCTACGAGCAGTACTTC
>NA|TRBV29-1|TRBJ2-6|NA
CSVATEPGANVLTF
TGCAGCGTTGCGACAGAACCTGGGGCCAACGTCCTGACTTTC
>TRBD2|TRBV2|TRBJ2-7|NA
CASTLLAGGREQYF
TGTGCCAGCACTTTACTAGCGGGGGGGCGCGAGCAGTACTTC
>TRBD1|TRBV4-2|TRBJ1-6|NA
CASSPRTGGNSPLHF
TGTGCCAGCAGCCCTCGGACAGGGGGCAATTCACCCCTCCACTTT
>NA|TRBV24-1|TRBJ1-5|NA
CATSDQGYNQPQHF
TGTGCCACCAGTGATCAGGGATACAATCAGCCCCAGCATTTT
>NA|TRBV9|TRBJ1-2|NA
CASSPPGEMGYTF
TGTGCCAGCAGCCCACCAGGGGAGATGGGCTACACCTTC
>NA|TRBV27|TRBJ1-3|NA
CASSPLSAGSGNTIYF
TGTGCCAGCAGTCCACTATCGGCTGGGTCCGGAAACACCATATATTTT
>NA|TRBV5-6|TRBJ1-6|once
CASSLGSRGWNSPLHF
TGTGCCAGCAGCTTGGGATCGAGGGGGTGGAATTCACCCCTCCACTTT
>NA|TRBV19|TRBJ2-7|NA
CASSPRRSYEQYF
TGTGCCAGTAGTCCCCGGAGGTCCTACGAGCAGTACTTC
>TRBD1|TRBV19|TRBJ2-6|NA
CASITGGAVGANVLTF
TGTGCCAGTATCACAGGGGGCGCAGTTGGGGCCAACGTCCTGACTTTC
>NA|TRBV4-2|TRBJ1-3|NA
CASSQERLSGNTIYF
TGTGCCAGCAGCCAAGAGCGGCTCTCTGGAAACACCATATATTTT
>NA|TRBV27|TRBJ1-1|NA
CASSSGQMNTEAFF
TGTGCCAGCAGTTCAGGACAGATGAACACTGAAGCTTTCTTT
>NA|TRBV19|TRBJ1-2|once
CASTSPRSYGYTF
TGTGCCAGTACCTCCCCCCGGAGCTATGGCTACACCTTC
>TRBD2|TRBV14|TRBJ2-5|once
CASSIGGKTQYF
TGTGCCAGCAGTATCGGGGGGAAGACCCAGTACTTC
>TRBD2|TRBV7-9|TRBJ2-3|NA
CASGGSGGGFTDTQYF
TGTGCCAGCGGCGGGAGCGGGGGGGGCTTCACAGATACGCAGTATTTT
>NA|TRBV4-2|TRBJ1-2|NA
CASSQEMRRGASGYTF
TGTGCCAGCAGCCAAGAGATGAGACGGGGGGCTTCGGGCTACACCTTC
>TRBD1|TRBV5-4|TRBJ1-2|NA
CASTTGEKTYGYTF
TGTGCCAGCACGACAGGGGAAAAGACCTATGGCTACACCTTC
>NA|TRBV25-1|TRBJ1-2|few
CASTGGPYDGNYGYTF
TGTGCCAGCACCGGAGGCCCCTACGACGGGAACTATGGCTACACCTTC
>TRBD1|TRBV3-1/TRBV3-2|TRBJ1-5|NA
CASSHLDRRTYNQPQHF
TGTGCCAGCAGCCACCTGGACAGGAGGACCTACAATCAGCCCCAGCATTTT
>TRBD2|TRBV7-9|TRBJ2-3|NA
CASSLSGGTDTQYF
TGTGCCAGCAGCTTAAGCGGGGGCACAGATACGCAGTATTTT
>TRBD2|TRBV20-1|TRBJ2-1|NA
CSASLAGAGNEQFF
TGCAGTGCTAGTTTAGCGGGGGCAGGAAACGAGCAGTTCTTC
>TRBD1|TRBV7-2|TRBJ1-2|NA
CASSLTGGNYGYTF
TGTGCCAGCAGCTTGACAGGGGGCAATTATGGCTACACCTTC
>TRBD1|TRBV25-1|TRBJ1-3|NA
CASSDPQGAGNTIYF
TGTGCCAGCAGTGATCCACAGGGGGCTGGAAACACCATATATTTT
>NA|TRBV9|TRBJ2-2|NA
CASSPTPPGLTRGTGELFF
TGTGCCAGCAGCCCAACCCCTCCCGGACTTACACGAGGCACCGGGGAGCTGTTTTTT